This TCR beta chain was obtained from a study of T cell repertoires in cytomegalovirus infection (dated by TCRdb to between 2017 and 2020). With regard to the full study: The peptide stimulations were aimed at well-studied HLA-B-restricted epitopes as well as recently identified HLA-C-restricted CMV epitopes, whose presentation resists viral immunomodulation. Donor HLA type was relevant to the analysis, as public TCR beta signatures indicated carriage of CMV infection together with the matching HLA type. Results and caveats for the whole study, not just this receptor: In both this cohort and an independent cohort of some 350 donors, the cumulative frequency of public TCR beta family members distinguished carriers of CMV infection plus the relevant HLA type. The ex vivo response was dominated by HLA-C-restricted CMV-specific TCR beta clonotypes, which also provided the single most frequent clonotype in two of eight donors.

This clonotype was found a few times. The antigen this receptor binds is unknown. The input lacks base qualities; no much larger clone sits a single base away. These reads were obtained on an Illumina HiSeq 1500. The public reads were reprocessed in TCRdb via fastp at Q25 and MiXCR, keeping in-frame beta chains. Records with the same CDR3 protein are collapsed into one entry carrying the most frequent genes and DNA. The sample profile shows about 890,000 distinct CDR3 sequences; 30% to 40% of them were found once. Around an eighth of the sample lies in the top ten. Compared with germline, V lacks 2 bases and J lacks 5 bases; bases without a gene match: 6. The CDR3 goes from the cysteine to the phenylalanine over 17 residues. The DNA shown is the 51-base CDR3, in frame from base 1. The germline V gene encodes CDR1 MNHEY and CDR2 SVGAGI. This specimen's treatment or condition label, interpreted: in vitro stimulation with specific CMV peptide epitopes to enrich CMV-specific T cells.

The chain was built from TRBV6-5 and TRBJ2-3; TRBD2 agrees with 14 junctional bases. The clonotype comes from a human donor in good health (CMV status not recorded). Some clones in this sample may be carry-over from other donors' samples. The source was cultured CD8+ T cells from PBMCs, collected from culture after CMV antigen stimulation. The CDR3 here reads CASSYGTSGGVLDTQYF. The DNA is TGTGCCAGCAGTTACGGGACTAGCGGGGGAGTTTTAGATACGCAGTATTTT.